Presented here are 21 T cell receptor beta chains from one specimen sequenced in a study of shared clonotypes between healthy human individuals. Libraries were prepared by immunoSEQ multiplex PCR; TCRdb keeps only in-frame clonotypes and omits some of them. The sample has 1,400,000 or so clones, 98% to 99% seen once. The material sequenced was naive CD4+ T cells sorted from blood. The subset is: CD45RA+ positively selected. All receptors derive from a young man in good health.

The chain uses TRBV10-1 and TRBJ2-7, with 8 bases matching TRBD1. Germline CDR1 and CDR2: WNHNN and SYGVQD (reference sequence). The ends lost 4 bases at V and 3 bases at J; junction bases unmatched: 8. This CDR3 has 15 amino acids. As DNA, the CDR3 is TGCGCCAGCAGTGCCCAGGGGGCGAACCTCTACGAGCAGTACTTC. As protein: CASSAQGANLYEQYF.

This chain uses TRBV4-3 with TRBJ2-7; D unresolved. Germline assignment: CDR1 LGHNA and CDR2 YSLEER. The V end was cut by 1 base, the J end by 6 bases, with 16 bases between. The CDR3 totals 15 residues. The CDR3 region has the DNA TGCGCCAGCAGCCAAGGTGTAGGGCCCCTCTCCGAGCAGTACTTC. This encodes CASSQGVGPLSEQYF.

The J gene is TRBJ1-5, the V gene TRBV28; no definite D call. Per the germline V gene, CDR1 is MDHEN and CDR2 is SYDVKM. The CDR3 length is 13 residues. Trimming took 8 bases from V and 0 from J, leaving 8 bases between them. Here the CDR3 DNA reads TGTGCCAGCCACAGTATTAGCAATCAGCCCCAGCATTTT. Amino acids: CASHSISNQPQHF.

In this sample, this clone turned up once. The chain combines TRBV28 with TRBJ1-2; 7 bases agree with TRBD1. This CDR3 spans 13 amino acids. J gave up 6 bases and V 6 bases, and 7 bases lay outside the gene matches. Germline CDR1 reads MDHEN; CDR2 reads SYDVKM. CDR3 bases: TGTGCCAGCAGCCGAGACAGGGAAAATGGCTACACCTTC. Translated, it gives CASSRDRENGYTF.

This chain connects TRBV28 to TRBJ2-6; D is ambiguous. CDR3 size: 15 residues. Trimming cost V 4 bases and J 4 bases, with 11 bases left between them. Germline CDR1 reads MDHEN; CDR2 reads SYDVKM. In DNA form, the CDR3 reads TGTGCCAGCAGTTACAAAGGGTACGGGGCCAACGTCCTGACTTTC. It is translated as CASSYKGYGANVLTF.

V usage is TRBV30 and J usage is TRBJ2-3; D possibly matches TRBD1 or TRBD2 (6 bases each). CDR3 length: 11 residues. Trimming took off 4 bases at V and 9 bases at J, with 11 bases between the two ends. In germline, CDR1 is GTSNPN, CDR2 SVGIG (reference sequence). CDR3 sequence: CAWTPGATQYF. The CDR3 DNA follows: TGTGCCTGGACCCCGGGGGCGACGCAGTATTTT.

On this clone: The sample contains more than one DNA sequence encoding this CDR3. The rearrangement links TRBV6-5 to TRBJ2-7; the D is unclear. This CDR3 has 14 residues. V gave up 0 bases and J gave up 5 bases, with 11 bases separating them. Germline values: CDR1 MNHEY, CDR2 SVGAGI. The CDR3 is CASSYSTVGNEQYF. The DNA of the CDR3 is TGTGCCAGCAGTTACTCGACGGTGGGGAACGAGCAGTACTTC.

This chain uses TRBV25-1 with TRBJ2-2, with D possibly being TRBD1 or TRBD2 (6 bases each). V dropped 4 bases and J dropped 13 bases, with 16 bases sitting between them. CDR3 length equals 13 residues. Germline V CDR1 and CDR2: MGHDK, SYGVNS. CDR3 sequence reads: CASSAPGARGLFF. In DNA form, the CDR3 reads TGTGCCAGCAGTGCTCCGGGGGCCCGTGGGCTGTTTTTT.

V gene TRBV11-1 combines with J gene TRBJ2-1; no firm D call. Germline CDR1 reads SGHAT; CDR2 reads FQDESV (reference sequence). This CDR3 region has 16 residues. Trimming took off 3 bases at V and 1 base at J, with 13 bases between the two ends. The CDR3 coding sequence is TGTGCCAGCAGCTTCAACAGCGCCGCTTCCTACAATGAGCAGTTCTTC. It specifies CASSFNSAASYNEQFF.

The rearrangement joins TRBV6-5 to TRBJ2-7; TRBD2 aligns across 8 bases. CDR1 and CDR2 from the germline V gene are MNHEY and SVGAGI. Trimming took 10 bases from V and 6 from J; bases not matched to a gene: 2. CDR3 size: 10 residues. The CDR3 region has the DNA TGTGCCACCGGGAGGGTCGAGCAGTACTTC. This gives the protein CATGRVEQYF.

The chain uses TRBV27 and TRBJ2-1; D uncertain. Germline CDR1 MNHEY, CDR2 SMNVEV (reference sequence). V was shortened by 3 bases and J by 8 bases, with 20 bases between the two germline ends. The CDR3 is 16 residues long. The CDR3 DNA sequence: TGTGCCAGCAGTTTTCGGAGACACCCCGACCGTGATGAGCAGTTCTTC. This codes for CASSFRRHPDRDEQFF.

CDR3 bases: TGCGCCAGCAGCATTGAAAACAGGGGAACTGAAGCTTTCTTT. Translating it yields CASSIENRGTEAFF. The V call is TRBV5-1, the J call TRBJ1-1; the match to TRBD1 covers 7 bases. The germline V gene has CDR1 SGHRS and CDR2 YFSETQ. CDR3 length: 14 amino acids. Trimming took 4 bases from V and 5 from J; bases not matched to a gene: 8.

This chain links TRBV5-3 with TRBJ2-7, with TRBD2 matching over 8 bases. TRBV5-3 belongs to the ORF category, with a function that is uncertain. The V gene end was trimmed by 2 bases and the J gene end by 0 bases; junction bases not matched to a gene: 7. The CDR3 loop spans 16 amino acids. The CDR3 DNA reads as TGTGCCAGAAGCTTCCCAACTAGCGGTACCTCCTACGAGCAGTACTTC. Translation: CARSFPTSGTSYEQYF.

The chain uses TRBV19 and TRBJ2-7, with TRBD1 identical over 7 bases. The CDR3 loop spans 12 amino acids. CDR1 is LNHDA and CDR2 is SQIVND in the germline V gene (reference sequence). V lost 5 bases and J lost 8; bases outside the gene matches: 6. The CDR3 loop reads CASSVNRGKQYF. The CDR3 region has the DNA TGTGCCAGTAGTGTAAACAGGGGTAAGCAGTACTTC.

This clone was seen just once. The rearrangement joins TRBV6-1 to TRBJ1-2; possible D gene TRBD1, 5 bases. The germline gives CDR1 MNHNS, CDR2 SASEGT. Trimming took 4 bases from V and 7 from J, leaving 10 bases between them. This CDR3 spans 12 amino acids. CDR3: CASSGQGLGYTF. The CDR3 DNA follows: TGTGCCAGCAGTGGGCAGGGTCTTGGCTACACCTTC.

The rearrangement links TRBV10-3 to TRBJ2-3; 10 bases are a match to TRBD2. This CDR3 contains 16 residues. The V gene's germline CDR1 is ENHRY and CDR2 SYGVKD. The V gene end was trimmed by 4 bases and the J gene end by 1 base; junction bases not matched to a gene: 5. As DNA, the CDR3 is TGTGCCATCAGTGGGAGGACTAGCGGCGGCACAGATACGCAGTATTTT. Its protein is CAISGRTSGGTDTQYF.

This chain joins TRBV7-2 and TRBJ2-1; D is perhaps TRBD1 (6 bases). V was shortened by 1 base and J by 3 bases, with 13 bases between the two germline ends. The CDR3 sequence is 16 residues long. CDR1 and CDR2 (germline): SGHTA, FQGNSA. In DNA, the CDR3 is TGTGCCAGCAGCTTAGGGTTCGGGACACTCTACAATGAGCAGTTCTTC. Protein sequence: CASSLGFGTLYNEQFF.

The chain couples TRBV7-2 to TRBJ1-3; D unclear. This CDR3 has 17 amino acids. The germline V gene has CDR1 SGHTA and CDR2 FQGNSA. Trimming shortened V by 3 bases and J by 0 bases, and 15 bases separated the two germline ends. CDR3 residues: CASSFLVGSVSGNTIYF. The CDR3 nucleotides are TGTGCCAGCAGCTTTTTAGTCGGGTCGGTCTCTGGAAACACCATATATTTT.

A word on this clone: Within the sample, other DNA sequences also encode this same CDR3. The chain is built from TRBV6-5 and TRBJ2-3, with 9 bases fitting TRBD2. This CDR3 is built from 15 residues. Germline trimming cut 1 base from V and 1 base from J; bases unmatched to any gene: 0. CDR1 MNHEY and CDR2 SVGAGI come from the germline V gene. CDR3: CASSYLAGGTDTQYF. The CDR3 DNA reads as TGTGCCAGCAGTTACTTAGCGGGAGGCACAGATACGCAGTATTTT.

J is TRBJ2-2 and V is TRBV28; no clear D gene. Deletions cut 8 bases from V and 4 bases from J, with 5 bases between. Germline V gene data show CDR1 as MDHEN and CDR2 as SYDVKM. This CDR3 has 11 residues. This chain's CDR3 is CASGITGELFF. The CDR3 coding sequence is TGTGCCAGCGGGATCACCGGGGAGCTGTTTTTT.

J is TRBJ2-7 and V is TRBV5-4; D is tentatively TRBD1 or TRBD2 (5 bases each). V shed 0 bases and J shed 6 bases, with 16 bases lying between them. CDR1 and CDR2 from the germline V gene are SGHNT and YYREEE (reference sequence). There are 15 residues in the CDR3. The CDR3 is CASSLGRGTPGEQYF. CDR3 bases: TGTGCCAGCAGCTTGGGCCGAGGGACCCCTGGCGAGCAGTACTTC. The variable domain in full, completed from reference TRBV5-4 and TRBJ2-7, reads ETGVTQSPTHLIKTRGQQVTLRCSSQSGHNTVSWYQQALGQGPQFIFQYYREEENGRGNFPPRFSGLQFPNYSSELNVNALELDDSALYLCASSLGRGTPGEQYFGPGTRLTVT.